This T cell receptor (beta chain) was recovered during a study of blood T cell repertoires in COVID-19. Overall study context: The United States, Italy and Spain provided the acute and convalescent COVID-19 samples. From T cells, B-cell-depleted T cells, or PBMCs came the material, which was cDNA or gDNA.

This CDR3 region has 15 residues. Germline values: CDR1 SGHTA, CDR2 FQGTGA. V lost 3 bases and J lost 2, with 11 bases in between. Original handling: Amplification of reference gene primers provided the estimated nucleated cell counts. Sequencing used immunoSEQ multiplex PCR; TCRdb keeps in-frame clones, though not all of them. V, J and clone size were drawn from that table, and D and trimming were deduced from the DNA. Here the sample spans about 250,000 clones, around 88% being singletons. Sequencing was carried out using peripheral blood. The chain links TRBV7-3 to TRBJ2-1; D possibly corresponds to TRBD2 (6 bases). The TCR was taken from a man at least 80 years old with acute or convalescent COVID-19. CDR3 residues: CASSLRRAPYNEQFF. CDR3 bases: TGTGCCAGCAGCTTGAGGAGGGCCCCCTACAATGAGCAGTTCTTC. Using reference TRBV7-3 and TRBJ2-1 for the parts outside the CDR3, the full variable domain is GAGVSQTPSNKVTEKGKYVELRCDPISGHTALYWYRQSLGQGPEFLIYFQGTGAADDSGLPNDRFFAVRPEGSVSTLKIQRTERGDSAVYLCASSLRRAPYNEQFFGPGTRLTVL.